This T cell receptor (beta chain) was profiled in a study of prognosis after radiotherapy for stage I lung cancer (TCRdb year 2021). With respect to the entire study: Between early 2018 and early 2019, 15 to 20 patients with stage I NSCLC were enrolled in Nanjing, China. SBRT was not combined with any concurrent therapy in any patient. This study profiled peripheral blood TCR beta repertoires from stage I NSCLC patients before and after stereotactic body radiotherapy and linked the repertoires to distant failure. The cohort was made up of about a dozen men and a handful of women, with a median age of roughly 79 years and an age range of roughly 53 to 90 years. Over eleven of the patients presented with newly diagnosed primary stage I lung tumors; a few had oligometastatic NSCLC following surgical resection of the primary tumor. For each of the roughly 20 patients, one blood sample was taken before SBRT and one after, so the study sequenced around 40 samples in total. After SBRT, distant metastases developed in four of the 19 patients at a median of approximately seven months, while the remaining 15 patients had no significant progression. About twelve patients had adenocarcinoma and roughly 7 had squamous cell carcinoma as the tumor histology. Every patient was deemed medically inoperable, approximately 12 because of comorbidities and 7 because they refused surgery. SBRT was delivered in 3 to 5 fractions with a biologically effective dose of at least 100 Gy, and image-guided IMRT or VMAT was used for delivery. What the authors observed across the whole study: After SBRT, the count of unique TCR clones dropped from a median of approximately 10,000 beforehand to roughly 7,100 afterward (Wilcoxon paired P=0.011). None of the reported P values were adjusted for multiple comparisons. Post-SBRT Shannon entropy and its change from baseline were lower in patients who developed distant metastases; baseline Shannon entropy was not associated with metastases. No determination of tumor specificity was made for expanded TCR clones. The study was limited by the small cohort and short follow-up, and independent validation of the study findings is required. Differences by metastasis status were reportedly seen in TRBV and TRBJ usage frequencies, involving two V genes at baseline and, after SBRT, eight to ten V genes and two J genes.

CDR1 and CDR2 are drawn from the germline V gene: ENHRY, SYGVKD. The CDR3 numbers 15 residues from cysteine through phenylalanine. CDR3 DNA is the only sequence kept; it has 45 bases, read in frame from the first base. All patients had node-negative disease on CT and PET/CT, and none had a history of other malignancies or prior chemotherapy or radiotherapy. At each of two time points, roughly 6.3 milliliters of peripheral venous blood were collected in EDTA tubes. Ficoll-Paque Plus density-gradient centrifugation was used to isolate PBMCs. Right after collection, samples were kept at -80 degrees C until analysis. Two rounds of multiplex PCR on genomic DNA were used to amplify the TCR beta CDR3 region. The first PCR round used primers specific to each TRBV and TRBJ gene, and the primer sequences were filed in Chinese patent CN105087789A. Universal primers were used in the second round of PCR. The Roche High Pure PCR Template Preparation Kit was used to extract genomic DNA from frozen PBMCs. The libraries underwent paired-end sequencing with 151 bp reads on an Illumina HiSeq 3000. As for the authors' bioinformatics: Raw reads lacking the multiplex PCR primer sequences were removed with CutAdapt. PEAR was used to merge high-quality paired reads into contigs. By alignment to reference sequences, MiXCR assigned TRB V, D and J gene segments to each contig. CDR3 sequences were clustered by base quality and sequence similarity to remove sequencing errors. Shannon entropy, normalized by the natural log of the productive TCR sequence number, served as the measure of diversity. To get clonality, Shannon entropy was divided by the natural log of the number of unique clonotypes, and that result was subtracted from one. Using the Youden index from ROC curves, the researchers picked the repertoire-metric cut-offs for progression-free survival, and all analyses were carried out in R 3.5.3. In-frame beta chains were kept once TCRdb had trimmed the public reads at Q25 with fastp and called clones with MiXCR. Each CDR3 protein gets just one entry, which takes the most common genes and DNA from the rows behind it. V and J calls and clone size were set by TCRdb, not the authors. Present in this sample are around 21,000 distinct CDR3 sequences, roughly two fifths of which were seen just once. The ten biggest clones cover 30% to 35% of the sample.

With regard to this clonotype: Its antigen remains unidentified. A read error may explain this, as a much larger clone is one base away.

The receptor chain draws on TRBV10-3 and TRBJ2-5; perhaps TRBD2 is the D gene, with 5 bases matching. Sequencing used PBMCs, obtained before or after stereotactic body radiation therapy (not recorded which). This TCR was recovered from a donor over 45 with non-small cell lung cancer. The CDR3 region has the sequence CAISERGNNQETRYF. The DNA reads as follows: TGTGCCATCAGTGAACGAGGGAACAATCAAGAGACCCGGTACTTC.